This T cell receptor (beta chain) was identified in a study of shared T cell receptors in the human thymus. This clone was seen just once. Only in-frame clones appear in the TCRdb table, and some are missing; sequencing was by immunoSEQ multiplex PCR. The sample yields hundreds of thousands of clones, approximately 88% seen once. The germline gives CDR1 MGHRA, CDR2 YSYEKL. The CDR3 has 16 residues. V dropped 2 bases and J dropped 1 base, with 14 bases sitting between them. The same data also contributed to another study, on human thymus T cells. That work contributes: Thymus tissue was removed during corrective cardiac surgery. Thymic and blood repertoires seemed to show skewed V and J gene use. Related research described strongly overlapping thymic repertoires in unrelated people.

The TCR comes from a boy younger than two with a congenital heart defect. The sample taken for sequencing was thymocytes. This chain connects TRBV4-1 to TRBJ1-1; weak D call: TRBD1 (5 bases). The CDR3 loop reads CASSQQGDHENTEAFF. The CDR3 DNA reads as TGCGCCAGCAGCCAACAGGGTGACCACGAGAACACTGAAGCTTTCTTT.